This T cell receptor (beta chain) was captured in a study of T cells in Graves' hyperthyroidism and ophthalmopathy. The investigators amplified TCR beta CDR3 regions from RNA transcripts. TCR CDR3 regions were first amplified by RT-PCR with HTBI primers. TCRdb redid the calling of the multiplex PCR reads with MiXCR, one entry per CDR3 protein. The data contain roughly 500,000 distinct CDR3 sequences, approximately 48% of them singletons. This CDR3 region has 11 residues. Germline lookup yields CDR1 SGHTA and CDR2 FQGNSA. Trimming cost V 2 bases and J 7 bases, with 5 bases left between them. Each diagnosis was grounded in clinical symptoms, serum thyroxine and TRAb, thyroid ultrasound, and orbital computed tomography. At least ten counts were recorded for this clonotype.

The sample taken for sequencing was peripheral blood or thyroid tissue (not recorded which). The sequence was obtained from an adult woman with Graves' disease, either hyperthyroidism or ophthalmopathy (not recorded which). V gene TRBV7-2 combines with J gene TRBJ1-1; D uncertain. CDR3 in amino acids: CASSLSVEAFF. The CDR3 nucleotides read TGTGCCAGCAGCTTATCAGTTGAAGCTTTCTTT.